The rows below give T cell receptor beta chains drawn from one sample of a study of T cell responses to AZD1222 COVID-19 vaccine. Method: immunoSEQ multiplex PCR; TCRdb's copy keeps in-frame clones and lacks some. Of 120,000 or so clones listed, approximately 90% are singletons. The sample was peripheral blood, taken on day 0 of AZD1222 vaccination. Every receptor here comes from an adult in good health. Each CDR3 is given with its conserved first and last residue. D genes are given only for firm matches. Clone size is shown for a subset of rows, as once, few, many or a class of expanded clone.

size | J | D | V | DNA | CDR3
once | TRBJ2-1 | TRBD2 | TRBV11-3 | TGTGCCAGCAGCTTAGTGGGTAGCGGGACGGATGAGCAGTTCTTC | CASSLVGSGTDEQFF
. | TRBJ2-1 | . | TRBV10-3 | TGTGCCATCAGAGAGGGTCAAGGTAACAATGAGCAGTTCTTC | CAIREGQGNNEQFF
few | TRBJ1-1 | TRBD1 | TRBV6-5 | TGTGCCAGCAGCCCCGGACAGGGAGCTGGAGCTTTCTTT | CASSPGQGAGAFF
. | TRBJ2-1 | . | TRBV5-1 | TGCGCCAGCAGAACAGGCGGGACTCAAAATGAGCAGTTCTTC | CASRTGGTQNEQFF
. | TRBJ2-2 | . | TRBV9 | TGTGCCAGCAGCGCCAGGGACTCCCCTGCCGGGGAGCTGTTTTTT | CASSARDSPAGELFF
. | TRBJ2-6 | . | TRBV19 | TGTGCCAGTAGACAGGGCGGAGGGGCCAACGTCCTGACTTTC | CASRQGGGANVLTF
. | TRBJ2-3 | . | TRBV16 | TGTGCCAGCAGCCGTAATACCGGGACACTCAGAGATACGCAGTATTTT | CASSRNTGTLRDTQYF
. | TRBJ1-2 | . | TRBV27 | TGTGCCACCCAAAGGGGTGACTATGGCTACACCTTC | CATQRGDYGYTF
. | TRBJ1-2 | . | TRBV4-2 | TGTGCCAGCAGCCAAGAGCTCGGTACGAGGGGCTACACCTTC | CASSQELGTRGYTF
. | TRBJ2-7 | TRBD2 | TRBV4-1 | TGCGCCAGCAGCCAAGATGCTAGCGGGAGGGCCTACGAGCAGTACTTC | CASSQDASGRAYEQYF
. | TRBJ2-7 | . | TRBV27 | TGTGCCAGCAGTTCCCCGACTATCTCCTACGAGCAGTACTTC | CASSSPTISYEQYF
. | TRBJ2-7 | . | TRBV14 | TGTGCCAGCAGCAGGGGAGCCTACGAGCAGTACTTC | CASSRGAYEQYF
. | TRBJ1-4 | . | TRBV20-1 | TGCAGTGCTGGTGCGGGGGTTAATGAAAAACTGTTTTTT | CSAGAGVNEKLFF
. | TRBJ2-2 | . | TRBV9 | TGTGCCAGCAGCGGACTTTCTGACGGGGTAAACACCGGGGAGCTGTTTTTT | CASSGLSDGVNTGELFF
. | TRBJ1-5 | . | TRBV20-1 | TGCAGTGCTAGTCAGGGGCGCGGAAATCAGCCCCAGCATTTT | CSASQGRGNQPQHF
. | TRBJ2-7 | . | TRBV13 | TGTGCCAGCAGTATACGGGGGCCTCCCTACGAGCAGTACTTC | CASSIRGPPYEQYF
few | TRBJ2-7 | . | TRBV6-5 | TGTGCCAGCAGCCCGGGGGATACGATTCAGTACTTC | CASSPGDTIQYF
few | TRBJ1-2 | . | TRBV9 | TGTGCCAGCAGCGTAGAGTACAGGGCGGACTATGGCTACACCTTC | CASSVEYRADYGYTF
. | TRBJ1-3 | TRBD1 | TRBV11-2 | TGTGCCAGCAGCTTAGCCCCAGGGGGCAAGTACACCATATATTTT | CASSLAPGGKYTIYF
. | TRBJ2-7 | . | TRBV7-6 | TGTGCCAGCAGCTTAGGAACAGAAGCCTACGAGCAGTACTTC | CASSLGTEAYEQYF
. | TRBJ2-3 | . | TRBV5-6 | TGTGCCAGCAGCTTGGCCCAGCGGCGCACAGATACGCAGTATTTT | CASSLAQRRTDTQYF
. | TRBJ2-2 | TRBD2 | TRBV7-8 | TGTGCCAGCAGGCCAGCCAGAGGCGGGAGGGCCTCGTCCGGGGAGCTGTTTTTT | CASRPARGGRASSGELFF
. | TRBJ2-2 | TRBD1 | TRBV6-6 | TGTGCCAGCAGCCGCGTCCTCTTGACAGGGGGGATAATACGAGGCACCGGGGAGCTGTTTTTT | CASSRVLLTGGIIRGTGELFF
. | TRBJ2-3 | TRBD1 | TRBV28 | TGTGCCAGCACTCCCGGGACAGCTAGCACAGATACGCAGTATTTT | CASTPGTASTDTQYF
. | TRBJ2-3 | TRBD2 | TRBV25-1 | TGTGCCAGCAGTGGCTCGACTAGCGGGAGGCCCCCAGATACGCAGTATTTT | CASSGSTSGRPPDTQYF
. | TRBJ2-4 | . | TRBV19 | TGTGCCAGTAGTATATATGGCATTCAGTACTTC | CASSIYGIQYF
. | TRBJ1-2 | . | TRBV7-9 | TGTGCCAGCAGCTTTTCGGGCTATGGCTACACCTTC | CASSFSGYGYTF
. | TRBJ2-7 | TRBD2 | TRBV27 | TGTGCCAGCAGTTTATCGAGAAGCGGGAGCTCCTACGAGCAGTACTTC | CASSLSRSGSSYEQYF
. | TRBJ2-5 | TRBD1 | TRBV7-9 | TGTGCCAGCAGCTTAGGGCAGGGGGCTGGTGAGACCCAGTACTTC | CASSLGQGAGETQYF
. | TRBJ2-1 | . | TRBV5-4 | TGTGCCAGCAGCGGCGACAGGTACAATGAGCAGTTCTTC | CASSGDRYNEQFF
. | TRBJ2-1 | TRBD2 | TRBV5-1 | TGCGCCAGCAGCGCGACTAGCGGGAGGAATGAGCAGTTCTTC | CASSATSGRNEQFF
. | TRBJ2-7 | TRBD1 | TRBV4-1 | TGCGCCAGCAGCCAAGATCGAGGGGGCAAGAGGATCTACGAGCAGTACTTC | CASSQDRGGKRIYEQYF
once | TRBJ2-2 | TRBD2 | TRBV10-1 | TGCGCCAGCAGTGAGGGGCTAGCGGGACGTACCGGGGAGCTGTTTTTT | CASSEGLAGRTGELFF
. | TRBJ2-1 | TRBD1 | TRBV24-1 | TGTGCCACCAGTGATTTGGGGGACAGGGGGCTTTATGAGCAGTTCTTC | CATSDLGDRGLYEQFF
. | TRBJ2-3 | . | TRBV12-2 | TGTGCAAGTCGCTTCGACGGGGGGGCAGTTGATACGCAGTATTTT | CASRFDGGAVDTQYF
. | TRBJ1-1 | . | TRBV7-8 | TGTGCCAGCAGCTTAGCGGAACAGTGGACTGAAGCTTTCTTT | CASSLAEQWTEAFF
. | TRBJ1-3 | TRBD1 | TRBV28 | TGTGCCAGCAGTTTACCGGACAGGGGTTACACCATATATTTT | CASSLPDRGYTIYF
. | TRBJ2-2 | . | TRBV6-6 | TGTGCCAGCAGTTACTCGGCAGGGGAAGGCACCGGGGAGCTGTTTTTT | CASSYSAGEGTGELFF
. | TRBJ2-1 | . | TRBV19 | TGTGCCAGTAGTATAACCGCTTTAGGGCAGTTCTTC | CASSITALGQFF
few | TRBJ2-1 | TRBD1 | TRBV24-1 | TGTGCCACCAGTGAAAGGACAGGGGCCATCTCCTACAATGAGCAGTTCTTC | CATSERTGAISYNEQFF
. | TRBJ1-6 | . | TRBV7-2 | TGTGCCAGCAGCTTAAACAGTGGGGCGCGTAATTCACCCCTCCACTTT | CASSLNSGARNSPLHF
. | TRBJ2-4 | . | TRBV28 | TGTGCCAGCAGTTTAACCCCAAGGGGCAGAAACATTCAGTACTTC | CASSLTPRGRNIQYF
. | TRBJ2-3 | TRBD2 | TRBV3-1/TRBV3-2 | TGTGCCAGCAGCCCGCTAGCGGGAGCCAGCACAGATACGCAGTATTTT | CASSPLAGASTDTQYF
once | TRBJ2-3 | . | TRBV2 | TGTGCCAGCAGCGGGGTATTCCCAGATACGCAGTATTTT | CASSGVFPDTQYF
. | TRBJ1-2 | . | TRBV30 | TGTGCCTGGAGGAACCGGGCCGACTCGTATGGCTACACCTTC | CAWRNRADSYGYTF
. | TRBJ2-1 | . | TRBV6-6 | TGTGCCAGCAGTCGATCCTCCAATGAGCAGTTCTTC | CASSRSSNEQFF
. | TRBJ2-2 | TRBD2 | TRBV9 | TGTGCCAGCAGCGTAGAGCTAGCGGGGGAATTAAACACCGGGGAGCTGTTTTTT | CASSVELAGELNTGELFF
. | TRBJ2-7 | . | TRBV2 | TGTGCCAGCAGCTTGGTCCGCGCCTACGAGCAGTACTTC | CASSLVRAYEQYF
. | TRBJ2-5 | . | TRBV7-2 | TGTGCCAGCAGCTTAGCCTTGCTCCCAGGGCCTCAAGAGACCCAGTACTTC | CASSLALLPGPQETQYF